This T cell receptor beta chain originates from a study of T cells in Graves' hyperthyroidism and ophthalmopathy. This clonotype was recorded at least ten times. Subjects aged 18 to 65 presented with newly diagnosed hyperthyroidism of less than 2 months' duration. The authors obtained PBMCs from roughly 10 ml of fresh peripheral blood. TCR beta CDR3 region amplification was performed from RNA transcripts. Carried out on the TCR CDR3, a first-round RT-PCR used the HTBI primer set. MiXCR, applied by TCRdb to the multiplex PCR reads, yields one record per CDR3 protein. The data show 300,000 to 500,000 distinct CDR3 sequences, about 15% seen once. The material sequenced was blood. The origin of this receptor is a woman aged 25 to 39 with Graves' hyperthyroidism.

Written as DNA, the CDR3 is TGTGCCAGCAGATACGACAGGGGTACTCAGCCCCAGCATTTT. This translates into CASRYDRGTQPQHF. The V gene is TRBV28, the J gene TRBJ1-5; 8 bases are a match to TRBD1. Per the germline V gene, CDR1 is MDHEN and CDR2 is SYDVKM. The CDR3 totals 14 residues. J gave up 6 bases and V 6 bases, and 7 bases lay outside the gene matches.